Below are 10 T cell receptor beta chains sequenced from a single sample in a study of blood T cells in healthy people across ages. A sample-barcoded 5' primer and a J-beta primer mix were used in a second PCR of roughly 7 to 11 cycles. One entry per CDR3 protein, called by TCRdb with MiXCR from the 5' RACE reads. The table has 600,000 to 850,000 distinct CDR3 sequences, 40% to 45% seen once; the top ten hold around 20%. Source material: blood. These receptors were obtained from a woman aged 60-70 years in good health.

The V gene is TRBV10-3, the J gene TRBJ2-3, with 9 bases that match TRBD2. The CDR3 runs 16 residues. Looked up from germline, CDR1 is ENHRY and CDR2 is SYGVKD. With V trimmed by 6 bases and J by 2 bases, 9 bases remained unmatched. This chain's CDR3 is CAIRRGAGGPTDTQYF. The CDR3 nucleotides are TGTGCCATCAGGAGGGGAGCGGGGGGTCCCACAGATACGCAGTATTTT.

The chain uses TRBV14 and TRBJ2-3, with 9 positions matching TRBD2. V was pared by 4 bases and J by 3 bases, with 8 bases of the junction left unmatched. Germline CDR1 SGHDN, CDR2 FVKESK. The CDR3 is made up of 16 amino acids. The CDR3 bases are TGTGCCAGCAGCCCACCGTTGAGCGGGGGGACAGATACGCAGTATTTT. Translated, it gives CASSPPLSGGTDTQYF.

The chain combines TRBV7-8 with TRBJ2-1; D is uncertain. Trimming left V 2 bases short and J 13 bases short, with 15 bases between. In germline, CDR1 is SGHVS, CDR2 FQNEAQ. The CDR3 is 13 residues long. For the CDR3, the DNA is TGTGCCAGCAGCTTAATCTCAGCCAACATACAGTTCTTC. It is translated as CASSLISANIQFF.

The chain carries TRBV10-1 and TRBJ2-3; TRBD1 or TRBD2 may be the D gene (5 bases each). V was clipped by 7 bases and J by 1 base, with 12 bases between them. CDR1 WNHNN and CDR2 SYGVQD come from the germline V gene (reference sequence). The CDR3 is made up of 14 amino acids. The CDR3 sequence is CASNRDQRTDTQYF. CDR3 DNA: TGCGCCAGCAACCGGGACCAACGCACAGATACGCAGTATTTT.

This clonotype was recorded many times. The chain has TRBV29-1 and TRBJ2-7, with D perhaps matching TRBD2 (5 bases). Germline V gene sequence: CDR1 SQVTM, CDR2 ANQGSEA. Between the trimmed V and J ends, which lost 4 bases and 0 bases, there was a span of 10 bases. The CDR3 consists of 13 residues. The chain's CDR3 is CSVGETTSYEQYF. Written as DNA, the CDR3 is TGCAGCGTTGGTGAGACTACCTCCTACGAGCAGTACTTC.

This clonotype was detected ten times or more. The chain recombines TRBV7-2 with TRBJ2-3, with D hard to call. The CDR3 length is 17 residues. Germline CDR1 is SGHTA and CDR2 is FQGNSA. The V and J ends lost 4 bases and 0 bases respectively, with 17 bases between them. CDR3 residues: CASSSTLRILSTDTQYF. Here the CDR3 DNA reads TGTGCCAGCAGCTCCACTCTCCGAATCTTGAGCACAGATACGCAGTATTTT.

The chain's CDR3 is CAGGRGPSYEQYF. The CDR3 DNA reads TGTGCGGGCGGGAGGGGACCTTCCTACGAGCAGTACTTC. V usage is TRBV7-9 and J usage is TRBJ2-7, with 9 bases lining up with TRBD2. The CDR3 totals 13 residues. CDR1 and CDR2 (germline): SEHNR, FQNEAQ (reference sequence).

The V gene is TRBV3-1, the J gene TRBJ2-1; 12 bases agree with TRBD2. Germline V lookup: CDR1 LGHDT, CDR2 YNNKEL (reference sequence). V trimming: 3 bases; J trimming: 6 bases; junction bases outside the gene matches: 6. The CDR3 consists of 16 residues. DNA of the CDR3: TGTGCCAGCAGCCACTGGACTAGCGGGAAAGGCAATGAGCAGTTCTTC. This gives the protein CASSHWTSGKGNEQFF.

This clonotype was observed a few times. The rearrangement uses TRBV19 and TRBJ2-5; TRBD1 matches 7 bases. Germline loops: CDR1 LNHDA, CDR2 SQIVND (reference sequence). CDR3 size: 12 residues. After removal of 6 bases from V and 2 bases from J, the junction contained 0 bases not matched to a gene. The CDR3 sequence: CASRGQQETQYF. The CDR3 bases are TGTGCCAGTAGGGGACAGCAAGAGACCCAGTACTTC.

This clonotype has a handful of counts. The chain couples TRBV10-3 to TRBJ1-6, with 7 bases that match TRBD1. The V gene end was trimmed by 8 bases and the J gene end by 5 bases; junction bases not matched to a gene: 3. The germline CDR1 and CDR2 sequences are ENHRY and SYGVKD. The CDR3 has 13 residues. CDR3 DNA: TGTGCCATCGCCGGGACAGATAATTCACCCCTCCACTTT. Translating it yields CAIAGTDNSPLHF.